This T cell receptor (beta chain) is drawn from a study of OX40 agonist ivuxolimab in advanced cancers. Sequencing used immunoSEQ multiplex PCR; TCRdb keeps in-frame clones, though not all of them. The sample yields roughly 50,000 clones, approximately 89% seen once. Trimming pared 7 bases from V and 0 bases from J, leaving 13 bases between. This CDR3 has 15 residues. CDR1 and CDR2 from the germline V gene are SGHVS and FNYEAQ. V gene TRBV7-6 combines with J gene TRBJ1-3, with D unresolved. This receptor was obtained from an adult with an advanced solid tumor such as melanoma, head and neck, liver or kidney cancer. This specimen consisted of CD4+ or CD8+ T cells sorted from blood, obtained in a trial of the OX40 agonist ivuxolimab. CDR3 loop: CASTSAANSGNTIYF. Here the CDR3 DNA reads TGTGCCAGCACCTCTGCGGCCAACTCTGGAAACACCATATATTTT.